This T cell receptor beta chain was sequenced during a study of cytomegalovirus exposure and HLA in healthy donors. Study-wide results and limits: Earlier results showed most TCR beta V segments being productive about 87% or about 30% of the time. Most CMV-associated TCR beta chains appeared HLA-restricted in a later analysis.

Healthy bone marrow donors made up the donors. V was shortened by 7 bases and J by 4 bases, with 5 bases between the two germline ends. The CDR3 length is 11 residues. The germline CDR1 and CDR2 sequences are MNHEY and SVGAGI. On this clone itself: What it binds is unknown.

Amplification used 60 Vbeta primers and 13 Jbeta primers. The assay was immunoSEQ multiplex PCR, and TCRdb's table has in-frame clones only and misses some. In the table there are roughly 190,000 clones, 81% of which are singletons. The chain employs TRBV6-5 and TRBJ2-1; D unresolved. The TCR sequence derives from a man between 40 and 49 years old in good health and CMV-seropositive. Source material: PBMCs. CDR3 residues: CASTKYNEQFF. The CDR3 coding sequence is TGTGCCAGCACCAAATACAATGAGCAGTTCTTC.